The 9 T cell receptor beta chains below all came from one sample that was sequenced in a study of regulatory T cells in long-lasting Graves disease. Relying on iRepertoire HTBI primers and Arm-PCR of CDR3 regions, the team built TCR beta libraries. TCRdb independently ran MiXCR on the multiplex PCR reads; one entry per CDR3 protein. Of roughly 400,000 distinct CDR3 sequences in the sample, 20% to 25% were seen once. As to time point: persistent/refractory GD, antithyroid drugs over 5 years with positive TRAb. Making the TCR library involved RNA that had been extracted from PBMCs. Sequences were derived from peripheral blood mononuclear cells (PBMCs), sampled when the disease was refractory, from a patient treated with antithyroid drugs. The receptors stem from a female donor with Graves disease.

DNA of the CDR3: TGTGCCAGCAGCCGGACTAGCGGGGCCCCCTACGAGCAGTACTTC. Protein: CASSRTSGAPYEQYF. V is TRBV6-1 and J is TRBJ2-7, with 12 bases lining up with TRBD2. Germline assignment: CDR1 MNHNS and CDR2 SASEGT. The J segment lost 2 bases and the V segment lost 6 bases, leaving 5 bases of the junction unmatched. This CDR3 contains 15 residues.

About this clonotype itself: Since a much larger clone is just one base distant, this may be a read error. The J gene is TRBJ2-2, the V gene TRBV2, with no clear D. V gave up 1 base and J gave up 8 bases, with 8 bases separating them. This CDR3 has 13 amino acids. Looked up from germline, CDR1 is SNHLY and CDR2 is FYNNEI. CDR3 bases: TGTGCCAGCAGTGAAGGTTTGGGGGGGGAGCTGTTTTTT. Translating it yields CASSEGLGGELFF.

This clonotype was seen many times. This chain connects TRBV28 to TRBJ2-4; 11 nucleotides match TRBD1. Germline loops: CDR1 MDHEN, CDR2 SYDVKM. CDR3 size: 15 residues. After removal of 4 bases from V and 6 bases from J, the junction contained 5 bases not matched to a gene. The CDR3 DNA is TGTGCCAGCAGTTCCGGAGGGACAGGGGGAAACATTCAGTACTTC. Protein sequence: CASSSGGTGGNIQYF.

The CDR3: CASSPPAADEQYF. In nucleotides, the CDR3 is TGTGCCAGCAGCCCCCCTGCCGCGGACGAGCAGTACTTC. The chain joins TRBV7-9 to TRBJ2-7; D gene uncertain. There are 13 residues in the CDR3. V lost 5 bases to trimming and J lost 5 bases, with 13 bases between them. From germline, CDR1 is SEHNR and CDR2 FQNEAQ (reference sequence).

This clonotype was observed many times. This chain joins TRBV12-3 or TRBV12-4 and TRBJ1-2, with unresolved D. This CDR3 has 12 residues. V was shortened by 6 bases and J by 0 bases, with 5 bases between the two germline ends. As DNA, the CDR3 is TGTGCCAGCAGGGACCCTAACTATGGCTACACCTTC. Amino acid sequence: CASRDPNYGYTF.

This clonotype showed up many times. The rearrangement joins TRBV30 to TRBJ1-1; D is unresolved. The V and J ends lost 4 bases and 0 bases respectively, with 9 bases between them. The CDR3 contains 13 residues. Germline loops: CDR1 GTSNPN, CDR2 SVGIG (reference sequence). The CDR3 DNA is TGTGCCTGGATTGGCGCCTTGAACACTGAAGCTTTCTTT. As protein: CAWIGALNTEAFF. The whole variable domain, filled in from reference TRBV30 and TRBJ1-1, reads SQTIHQWPATLVQPVGSPLSLECTVEGTSNPNLYWYRQAAGRGLQLLFYSVGIGQISSEVPQNLSASRPQDRQFILSSKKLLLSDSGFYLCAWIGALNTEAFFGQGTRLTVV.

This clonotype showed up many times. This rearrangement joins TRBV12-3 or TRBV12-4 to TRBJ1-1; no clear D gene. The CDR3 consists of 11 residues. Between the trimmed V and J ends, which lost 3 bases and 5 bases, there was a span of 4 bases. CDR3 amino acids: CASSLGTEAFF. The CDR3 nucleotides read TGTGCCAGCAGTTTGGGGACTGAAGCTTTCTTT.

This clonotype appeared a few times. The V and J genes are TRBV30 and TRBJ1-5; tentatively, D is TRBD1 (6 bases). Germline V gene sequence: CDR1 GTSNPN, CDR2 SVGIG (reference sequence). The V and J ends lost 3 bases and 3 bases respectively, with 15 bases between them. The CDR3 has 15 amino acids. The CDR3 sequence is CAWSAGTTYNQPQHF. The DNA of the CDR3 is TGTGCCTGGAGCGCCGGGACAACGTACAATCAGCCCCAGCATTTT.

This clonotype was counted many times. The CDR3, as DNA: TGTGCCAGCAGTTTGGGGACAGAATATGGCTACACCTTC. Protein: CASSLGTEYGYTF. J is TRBJ1-2 and V is TRBV12-3 or TRBV12-4, with 7 nucleotides matching TRBD1. V lost 3 bases, J lost 5 bases, and 3 bases stayed unmatched. The CDR3 has 13 amino acids.